This T cell receptor (beta chain) was captured by sequencing in a study of shared clonotypes between healthy human individuals. Points from the study as a whole: In the sorted subsets, rarefaction showed sequencing was incomplete despite large depth.

The CDR3 sequence is 12 residues long. CDR1 LGHNA and CDR2 YSLEER come from the germline V gene. Trimming removed 2 bases from V and 10 bases from J, with 6 bases in between. This clone was seen a single time. Its antigen is undetermined. A 200 ng quantity of DNA, tens of thousands of T cell genomes, went into the sorted-subset replicate PCRs. TCRdb's copy holds only in-frame clones and misses some; the assay was immunoSEQ multiplex PCR. The sample has around 2,000,000 clones, 85% to 95% seen once. The TCR sequence derives from a man aged 18 to 29 in good health. The specimen was naive CD4+ T cells sorted from blood. The subset: CD45RA+ positively selected. The chain carries TRBV4-3 and TRBJ1-6, with D maybe TRBD1 (5 bases). CDR3 residues: CASSQQGSPLHF. CDR3 sequence (DNA): TGCGCCAGCAGCCAACAGGGCTCACCCCTCCACTTT.